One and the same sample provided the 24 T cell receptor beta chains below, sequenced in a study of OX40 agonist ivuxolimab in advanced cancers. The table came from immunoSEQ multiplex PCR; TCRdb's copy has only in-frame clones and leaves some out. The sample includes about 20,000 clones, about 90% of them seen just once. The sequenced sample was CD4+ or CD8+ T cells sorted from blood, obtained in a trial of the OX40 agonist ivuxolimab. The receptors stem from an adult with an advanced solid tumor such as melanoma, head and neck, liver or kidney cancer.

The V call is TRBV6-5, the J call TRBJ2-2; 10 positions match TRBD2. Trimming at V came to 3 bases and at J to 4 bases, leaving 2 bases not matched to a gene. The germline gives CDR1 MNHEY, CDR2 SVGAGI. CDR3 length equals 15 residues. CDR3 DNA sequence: TGTGCCAGCAGTTATAGCGGGGGGCCCACCGGGGAGCTGTTTTTT. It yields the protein CASSYSGGPTGELFF.

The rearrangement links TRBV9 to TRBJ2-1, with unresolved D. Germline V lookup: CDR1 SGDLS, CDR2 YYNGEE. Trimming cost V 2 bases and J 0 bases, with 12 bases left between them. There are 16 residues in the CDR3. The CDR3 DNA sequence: TGTGCCAGCAGCGTGTTCGGACCCAGCTCCTACAATGAGCAGTTCTTC. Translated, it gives CASSVFGPSSYNEQFF.

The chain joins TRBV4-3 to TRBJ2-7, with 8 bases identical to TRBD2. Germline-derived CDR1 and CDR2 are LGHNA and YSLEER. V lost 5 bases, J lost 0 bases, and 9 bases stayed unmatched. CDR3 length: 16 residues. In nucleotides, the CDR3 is TGCGCCAGCAGCTCAATGCCGCTAGCGGGCTCCTACGAGCAGTACTTC. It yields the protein CASSSMPLAGSYEQYF.

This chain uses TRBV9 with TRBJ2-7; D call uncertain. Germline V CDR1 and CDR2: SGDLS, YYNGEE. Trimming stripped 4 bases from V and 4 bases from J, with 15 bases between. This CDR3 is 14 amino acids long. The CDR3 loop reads CASSSGPSPYEQYF. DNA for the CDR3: TGTGCCAGCAGCTCGGGCCCCTCGCCTTACGAGCAGTACTTC.

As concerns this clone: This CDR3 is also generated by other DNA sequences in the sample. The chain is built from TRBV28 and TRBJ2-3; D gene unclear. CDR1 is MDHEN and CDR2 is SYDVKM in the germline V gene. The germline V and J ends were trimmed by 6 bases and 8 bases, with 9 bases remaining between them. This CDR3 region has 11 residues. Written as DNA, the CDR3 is TGTGCCAGCAGCGATCATGGTACGCAGTATTTT. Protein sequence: CASSDHGTQYF.

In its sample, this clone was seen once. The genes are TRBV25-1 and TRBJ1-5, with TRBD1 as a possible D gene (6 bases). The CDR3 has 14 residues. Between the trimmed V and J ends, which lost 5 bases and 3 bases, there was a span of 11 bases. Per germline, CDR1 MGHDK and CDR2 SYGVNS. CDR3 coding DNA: TGTGCCAGCAGTTGGGGGGCCGCCAATCAGCCCCAGCATTTT. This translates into CASSWGAANQPQHF.

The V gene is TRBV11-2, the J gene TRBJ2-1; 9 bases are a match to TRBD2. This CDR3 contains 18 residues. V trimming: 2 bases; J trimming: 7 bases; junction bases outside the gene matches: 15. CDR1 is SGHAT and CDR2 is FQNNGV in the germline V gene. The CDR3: CASSLWASGEGHGNEQFF. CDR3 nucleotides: TGTGCCAGCAGCTTATGGGCTAGCGGGGAGGGTCATGGTAATGAGCAGTTCTTC.

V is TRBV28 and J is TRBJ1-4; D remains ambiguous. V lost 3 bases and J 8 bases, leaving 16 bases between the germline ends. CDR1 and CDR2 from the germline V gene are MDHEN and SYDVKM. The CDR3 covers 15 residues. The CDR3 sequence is CASSFSGGYGEKLFF. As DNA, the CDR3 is TGTGCCAGCAGTTTTAGTGGTGGATACGGCGAAAAACTGTTTTTT.

The CDR3 coding sequence is TGTGCCAGCAGTGGGGACAGCACAATTTCACCCCTCCACTTT. This sequence encodes CASSGDSTISPLHF. This chain joins TRBV2 and TRBJ1-6; TRBD1 agrees at 7 bases. The CDR3 loop spans 14 amino acids. Looked up from germline, CDR1 is SNHLY and CDR2 is FYNNEI. J was trimmed by 9 bases and V by 4 bases; bases with no gene match: 6.

The CDR3 is CASSLQSDYNEQFF. In nucleotides, the CDR3 is TGTGCCAGCAGCTTACAGTCTGACTACAATGAGCAGTTCTTC. The V and J genes are TRBV7-3 and TRBJ2-1; D is unclear. Trimming removed 2 bases at V and 3 bases at J, with 8 bases between. CDR3 length: 14 residues. Per the germline V gene, CDR1 is SGHTA and CDR2 is FQGTGA. The whole variable domain, remainder taken from reference TRBV7-3 and TRBJ2-1, is GAGVSQTPSNKVTEKGKYVELRCDPISGHTALYWYRQSLGQGPEFLIYFQGTGAADDSGLPNDRFFAVRPEGSVSTLKIQRTERGDSAVYLCASSLQSDYNEQFFGPGTRLTVL.

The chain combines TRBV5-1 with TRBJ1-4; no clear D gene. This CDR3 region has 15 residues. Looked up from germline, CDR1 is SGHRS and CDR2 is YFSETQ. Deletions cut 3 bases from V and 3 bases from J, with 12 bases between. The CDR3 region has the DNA TGCGCCAGCAGCTCGGTGGAAGAGGCTAATGAAAAACTGTTTTTT. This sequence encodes CASSSVEEANEKLFF.

This CDR3 is CASSFSSGRAYTGELFF. For the CDR3, the DNA is TGTGCCAGCAGTTTTTCTAGCGGGAGGGCCTACACCGGGGAGCTGTTTTTT. V and J are TRBV27 and TRBJ2-2, with 12 nucleotides matching TRBD2. The germline gives CDR1 MNHEY, CDR2 SMNVEV (reference sequence). The CDR3 covers 17 residues. The V and J ends lost 3 bases and 3 bases, in that order; junction bases with no gene match: 5.

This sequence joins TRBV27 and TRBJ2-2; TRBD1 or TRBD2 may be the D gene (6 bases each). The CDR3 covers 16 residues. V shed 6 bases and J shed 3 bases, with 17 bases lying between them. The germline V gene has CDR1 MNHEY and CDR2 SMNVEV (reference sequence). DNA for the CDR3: TGTGCCAGCAGGTCCCTCCCGGGGGCGGACACCGGGGAGCTGTTTTTT. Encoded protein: CASRSLPGADTGELFF.

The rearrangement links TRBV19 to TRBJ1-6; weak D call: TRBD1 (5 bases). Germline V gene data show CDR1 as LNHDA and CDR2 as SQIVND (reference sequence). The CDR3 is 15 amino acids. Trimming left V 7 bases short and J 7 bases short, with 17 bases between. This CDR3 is CASIGTGEKNSPLHF. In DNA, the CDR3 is TGTGCCAGTATCGGGACGGGGGAAAAGAATTCACCCCTCCACTTT.

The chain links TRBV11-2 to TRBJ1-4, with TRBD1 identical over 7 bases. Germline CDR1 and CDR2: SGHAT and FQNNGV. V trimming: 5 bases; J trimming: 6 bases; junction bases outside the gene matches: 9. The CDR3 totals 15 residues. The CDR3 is CASSPPQGVDEKLFF. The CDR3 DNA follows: TGTGCCAGCAGCCCCCCCCAGGGGGTAGATGAAAAACTGTTTTTT.

The CDR3 DNA is TGTGCCAGCAGCTCCAGTGGGACTAGCGGTACCTACAATGAGCAGTTCTTC. Protein: CASSSSGTSGTYNEQFF. V is TRBV7-2 and J is TRBJ2-1; 11 bases fit TRBD2. In germline, CDR1 is SGHTA, CDR2 FQGNSA. Trimming took 4 bases from V and 2 from J; bases not matched to a gene: 7. This CDR3 region has 17 residues.

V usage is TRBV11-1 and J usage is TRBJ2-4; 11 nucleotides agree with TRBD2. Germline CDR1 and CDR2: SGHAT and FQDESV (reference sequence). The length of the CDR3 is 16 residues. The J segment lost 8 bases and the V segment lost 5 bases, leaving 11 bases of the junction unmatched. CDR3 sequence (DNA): TGTGCCAGCAGCCTTAGCGGGAGGGCCCCGGGGGACATTCAGTACTTC. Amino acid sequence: CASSLSGRAPGDIQYF.

CDR3 sequence (DNA): TGTGCCAGCAGCTCGACAGGAACGAACACCGGGGAGCTGTTTTTT. Amino acids: CASSSTGTNTGELFF. This chain joins TRBV7-9 and TRBJ2-2, with D perhaps TRBD1 (6 bases). This CDR3 has 15 residues. Germline CDR1 SEHNR, CDR2 FQNEAQ (reference sequence). Trimming removed 4 bases from V and 0 bases from J, with 9 bases in between.

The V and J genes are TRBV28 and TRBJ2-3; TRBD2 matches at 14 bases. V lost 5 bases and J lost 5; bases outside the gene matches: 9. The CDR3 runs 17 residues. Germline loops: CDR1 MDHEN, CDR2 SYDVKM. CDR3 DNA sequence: TGTGCCAGCAGTCCCCTGGGACTAGCGGGAGCAAAAGATACGCAGTATTTT. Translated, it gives CASSPLGLAGAKDTQYF.

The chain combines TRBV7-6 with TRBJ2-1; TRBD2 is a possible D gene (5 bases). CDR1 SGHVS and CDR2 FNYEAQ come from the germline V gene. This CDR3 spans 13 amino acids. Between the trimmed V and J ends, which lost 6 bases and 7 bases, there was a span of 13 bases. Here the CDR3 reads CASRLGRGNEQFF. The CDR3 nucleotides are TGTGCCAGCAGGCTTGGGAGAGGAAATGAGCAGTTCTTC.

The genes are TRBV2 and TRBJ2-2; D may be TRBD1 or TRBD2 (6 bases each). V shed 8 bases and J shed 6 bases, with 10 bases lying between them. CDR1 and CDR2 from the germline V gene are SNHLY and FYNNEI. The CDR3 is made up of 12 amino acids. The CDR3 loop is CASEGGAGELFF. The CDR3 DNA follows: TGTGCCAGCGAGGGGGGTGCCGGGGAGCTGTTTTTT.

For the CDR3, the DNA is TGCGCCAGCAGCTACAGGGTATCAGGGGGGGAGCTGTTTTTT. This sequence encodes CASSYRVSGGELFF. V is TRBV4-1 and J is TRBJ2-2; tentatively, D is TRBD1 (6 bases). V gave up 5 bases and J gave up 8 bases, with 15 bases separating them. CDR1 is MGHRA, CDR2 YSYEKL, per germline. This CDR3 contains 14 residues.

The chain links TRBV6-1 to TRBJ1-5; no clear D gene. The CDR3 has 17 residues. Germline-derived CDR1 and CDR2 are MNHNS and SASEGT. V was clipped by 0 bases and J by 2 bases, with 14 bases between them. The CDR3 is CASSEAVGPIGNQPQHF. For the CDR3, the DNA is TGTGCCAGCAGTGAAGCGGTAGGGCCTATTGGCAATCAGCCCCAGCATTTT.

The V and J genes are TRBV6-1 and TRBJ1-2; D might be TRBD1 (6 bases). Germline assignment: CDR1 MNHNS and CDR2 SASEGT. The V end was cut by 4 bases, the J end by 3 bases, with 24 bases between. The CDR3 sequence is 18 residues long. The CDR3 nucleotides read TGTGCCAGCAGTGGAGTCTCGTCGACAGGCACGAACGACTATGGCTACACCTTC. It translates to CASSGVSSTGTNDYGYTF.